These 24 T cell receptor beta chains came from one sample sequenced in a study of cytomegalovirus exposure and HLA in healthy donors. PCR used 60 Vbeta primers and 13 Jbeta primers. Profiling relied on immunoSEQ multiplex PCR, and the TCRdb table lists in-frame clones only, not all of them. The table for this sample gives just over 150,000 clones. The source material was PBMCs. The receptors derive from a woman aged 60-70 years in good health and CMV-seronegative.

The chain has TRBV9 and TRBJ1-1; D not certain. The CDR3 length is 15 residues. Trimming removed 0 bases from V and 0 bases from J, with 9 bases in between. Germline lookup yields CDR1 SGDLS and CDR2 YYNGEE. In nucleotides, the CDR3 is TGTGCCAGCAGCGTAGGGGCACTTCTGAACACTGAAGCTTTCTTT. Encoded protein: CASSVGALLNTEAFF. Looking up the rest from reference TRBV9 and TRBJ1-1 gives the full variable domain: DSGVTQTPKHLITATGQRVTLRCSPRSGDLSVYWYQQSLDQGLQFLIQYYNGEERAKGNILERFSAQQFPDLHSELNLSSLELGDSALYFCASSVGALLNTEAFFGQGTRLTVV.

The chain couples TRBV6-1 to TRBJ1-2; the match to TRBD1 covers 11 bases. V lost 7 bases to trimming and J lost 8 bases; unmatched junction nucleotides: 6. The CDR3 is 13 residues long. Germline assignment: CDR1 MNHNS and CDR2 SASEGT. The CDR3, as DNA: TGTGCCAGCACCGCGGACAGGGGGCAAGGCTACACCTTC. Amino acid sequence: CASTADRGQGYTF.

This rearrangement joins TRBV7-2 to TRBJ2-5, with 12 bases matching TRBD2. Judging by the DNA end, TRBJ2-7 fits better; the J call may be wrong. This CDR3 has 16 amino acids. Germline CDR1 and CDR2: SGHTA and FQGNSA. DNA of the CDR3: TGTGCCAGCAGCAAGACTTCCGGGACTAGCGGGTACGAGCAGTACTTC. This codes for CASSKTSGTSGYEQYF.

V and J are TRBV6-1 and TRBJ2-5; TRBD2 is a possible D gene (6 bases). There are 16 residues in the CDR3. The ends were cut back, 0 bases at V and 5 bases at J, with 16 bases in the middle. The germline gives CDR1 MNHNS, CDR2 SASEGT. The CDR3: CASSEAWGETHETQYF. DNA for the CDR3: TGTGCCAGCAGTGAAGCGTGGGGGGAGACGCATGAGACCCAGTACTTC.

Notes on this clone: This sample also contains other DNA sequences that code for the same CDR3. The V and J genes are TRBV6-5 and TRBJ1-5; D possibly corresponds to TRBD1 (5 bases). The germline V and J ends were trimmed by 0 bases and 2 bases, with 5 bases remaining between them. The CDR3 has 14 residues. Per germline, CDR1 MNHEY and CDR2 SVGAGI. The CDR3, as DNA: TGTGCCAGCAGTTACTCAGGGGGCAATCAGCCCCAGCATTTT. Translating gives CASSYSGGNQPQHF.

The rearrangement uses TRBV7-8 and TRBJ1-1, with D possibly being TRBD1 (5 bases). This CDR3 is built from 14 residues. Deletions cut 4 bases from V and 1 base from J, with 10 bases between. CDR1 is SGHVS, CDR2 FQNEAQ, per germline. The CDR3 nucleotides read TGTGCCAGCAGCTGGGGGAGGTCGAACACTGAAGCTTTCTTT. Its protein product is CASSWGRSNTEAFF.

The rearrangement uses TRBV9 and TRBJ1-2; 8 nucleotides align to TRBD1. V shed 3 bases and J 3 bases; nucleotides not matched to a gene: 4. The CDR3 is 14 residues long. The germline CDR1 and CDR2 sequences are SGDLS and YYNGEE. The CDR3 loop is CASSAQGVDYGYTF. CDR3 DNA: TGTGCCAGCAGCGCACAGGGGGTGGACTATGGCTACACCTTC. The complete variable domain, with remaining parts taken from reference TRBV9 and TRBJ1-2, reads DSGVTQTPKHLITATGQRVTLRCSPRSGDLSVYWYQQSLDQGLQFLIQYYNGEERAKGNILERFSAQQFPDLHSELNLSSLELGDSALYFCASSAQGVDYGYTFGSGTRLTVV.

The chain uses TRBV19 and TRBJ1-6, with 10 bases aligning to TRBD1. This CDR3 contains 16 residues. The germline V gene encodes CDR1 LNHDA and CDR2 SQIVND (reference sequence). V shed 8 bases and J 7 bases; nucleotides not matched to a gene: 11. The CDR3 nucleotides read TGTGCCAGTTTAGACCTTAGGACAGGGGGAAATTCACCCCTCCACTTT. Residues: CASLDLRTGGNSPLHF.

The chain recombines TRBV6-1 with TRBJ2-4; weak D call: TRBD2 (6 bases). Trimming took 4 bases from V and 0 from J, leaving 22 bases between them. Germline CDR1 and CDR2: MNHNS and SASEGT. This CDR3 contains 19 residues. This chain's CDR3 is CASSVEDSRPTRAKNIQYF. CDR3 sequence (DNA): TGTGCCAGCAGTGTAGAGGACTCCAGGCCGACTAGAGCCAAAAACATTCAGTACTTC.

The chain is built from TRBV6-5 and TRBJ2-5; D gene ambiguous. The ends were cut back, 0 bases at V and 0 bases at J, with 8 bases in the middle. The CDR3 is made up of 15 amino acids. Per germline, CDR1 MNHEY and CDR2 SVGAGI. The CDR3: CASSYSFQNQETQYF. CDR3 bases: TGTGCCAGCAGTTACTCATTTCAAAACCAAGAGACCCAGTACTTC.

The rearrangement uses TRBV7-6 and TRBJ1-2; maybe TRBD1 (6 bases). V was cut by 1 base and J by 4 bases, with 7 bases left in between. Looked up from germline, CDR1 is SGHVS and CDR2 is FNYEAQ. This CDR3 spans 13 amino acids. The CDR3 DNA reads TGTGCCAGCAGCTTAGTGACAGGCTATGGCTACACCTTC. Protein: CASSLVTGYGYTF.

A word on this clone: Other DNA sequences in this sample translate to the same CDR3. This chain uses TRBV5-1 with TRBJ1-3; D is undetermined. CDR1 and CDR2 from the germline V gene are SGHRS and YFSETQ. There are 14 residues in the CDR3. Deletions cut 2 bases from V and 0 bases from J, with 6 bases between. In DNA, the CDR3 is TGCGCCAGCAGCTTAGCGGGCTCTGGAAACACCATATATTTT. Its translation: CASSLAGSGNTIYF.

The V call is TRBV4-1, the J call TRBJ2-7, with TRBD1 matching 7 bases. The CDR3 is 16 residues long. With 0 bases clipped from V and 2 bases from J, the junction kept 7 bases outside the gene matches. Per the germline V gene, CDR1 is MGHRA and CDR2 is YSYEKL. The DNA for the CDR3 is TGCGCCAGCAGCCAAGATCTGGTAGGGGGCACCTACGAGCAGTACTTC. Protein product: CASSQDLVGGTYEQYF.

CDR3 sequence reads: CASSWGLNYGYTF. CDR3 sequence (DNA): TGTGCCAGCAGTTGGGGCTTGAACTATGGCTACACCTTC. The chain employs TRBV27 and TRBJ1-2, with a possible D match to TRBD1 (5 bases). The germline V gene encodes CDR1 MNHEY and CDR2 SMNVEV (reference sequence). The CDR3 runs to 13 residues. V was trimmed by 4 bases and J by 2 bases, leaving 8 bases between them.

The chain carries TRBV9 and TRBJ1-1; D possibly corresponds to TRBD1 (6 bases). This CDR3 has 16 amino acids. From germline, CDR1 is SGDLS and CDR2 YYNGEE. Trimming removed 5 bases from V and 0 bases from J, with 17 bases in between. CDR3 nucleotide sequence: TGTGCCAGCAGAGAAAGGGGGAAACCAATGAACACTGAAGCTTTCTTT. It encodes CASRERGKPMNTEAFF.

This chain links TRBV6-1 with TRBJ1-5, with a possible D match to TRBD1 (5 bases). The CDR3 is 14 amino acids. V was shortened by 6 bases and J by 5 bases, with 14 bases between the two germline ends. CDR1 MNHNS and CDR2 SASEGT come from the germline V gene. In DNA, the CDR3 is TGTGCCAGCAGGGGGCGGGACGTCTATCAGCCCCAGCATTTT. This sequence encodes CASRGRDVYQPQHF.

J is TRBJ2-5 and V is TRBV5-1; D unclear. The germline V gene encodes CDR1 SGHRS and CDR2 YFSETQ. This CDR3 comprises 13 residues. Between the trimmed V and J ends, which lost 2 bases and 7 bases, there was a span of 12 bases. The CDR3: CASSFWQTGTQYF. As DNA, the CDR3 is TGCGCCAGCAGCTTCTGGCAGACGGGGACCCAGTACTTC.

This chain connects TRBV14 to TRBJ2-1; 7 bases match TRBD2. The CDR3 extends over 16 amino acids. Per germline, CDR1 SGHDN and CDR2 FVKESK. V was pared by 5 bases and J by 8 bases, with 15 bases of the junction left unmatched. CDR3 DNA sequence: TGTGCCAGCAGCTTTTGGACTAGAGGTAGTTACGATGAGCAGTTCTTC. Its protein is CASSFWTRGSYDEQFF.

V usage is TRBV5-1 and J usage is TRBJ2-5; D uncertain. The germline V gene encodes CDR1 SGHRS and CDR2 YFSETQ. V shed 0 bases and J shed 5 bases, with 17 bases lying between them. The CDR3 totals 16 residues. CDR3 in DNA: TGCGCCAGCAGCTTGGGGTGGCCCCGGAGATCGGAGACCCAGTACTTC. It encodes CASSLGWPRRSETQYF.

This chain uses TRBV13 with TRBJ1-1; maybe TRBD1 (5 bases). Germline values: CDR1 PRHDT, CDR2 FYEKMQ (reference sequence). The CDR3 consists of 15 residues. V was trimmed by 5 bases and J by 0 bases, leaving 13 bases between them. The CDR3 bases are TGTGCCAGCAGCCAACAGGCTCTAATGAACACTGAAGCTTTCTTT. Translated, it gives CASSQQALMNTEAFF.

The chain uses TRBV27 and TRBJ2-2; 8 bases are shared with TRBD1. Germline V gene data show CDR1 as MNHEY and CDR2 as SMNVEV (reference sequence). This CDR3 is 15 amino acids long. The ends lost 6 bases at V and 4 bases at J; junction bases unmatched: 7. In nucleotides, the CDR3 is TGTGCCAGCAGCCCTCGGACAGGGAGCACCGGGGAGCTGTTTTTT. Its protein is CASSPRTGSTGELFF.

This chain joins TRBV5-1 and TRBJ2-2, with 7 nucleotides matching TRBD2. V trimming: 0 bases; J trimming: 5 bases; junction bases outside the gene matches: 4. Looked up from germline, CDR1 is SGHRS and CDR2 is YFSETQ. CDR3 length: 15 amino acids. DNA for the CDR3: TGCGCCAGCAGCTTGGGGACTAGAGGGACCGGGGAGCTGTTTTTT. Translated: CASSLGTRGTGELFF.

The rearrangement links TRBV10-3 to TRBJ2-5; 10 nucleotides match TRBD1. Germline V gene lookup returns CDR1 ENHRY and CDR2 SYGVKD. Germline trimming cut 6 bases from V and 2 bases from J; bases unmatched to any gene: 3. The CDR3 spans 14 residues. CDR3 in amino acids: CAISEDRGQETQYF. The DNA for the CDR3 is TGTGCCATCAGCGAGGACAGGGGGCAAGAGACCCAGTACTTC.

This chain connects TRBV9 to TRBJ2-3; 7 positions match TRBD1. With V trimmed by 6 bases and J by 3 bases, 7 bases remained unmatched. Germline lookup yields CDR1 SGDLS and CDR2 YYNGEE. The CDR3 runs 14 residues. The CDR3 sequence is CASNPGTATDTQYF. The CDR3 DNA reads as TGTGCCAGCAACCCCGGGACAGCAACAGATACGCAGTATTTT.